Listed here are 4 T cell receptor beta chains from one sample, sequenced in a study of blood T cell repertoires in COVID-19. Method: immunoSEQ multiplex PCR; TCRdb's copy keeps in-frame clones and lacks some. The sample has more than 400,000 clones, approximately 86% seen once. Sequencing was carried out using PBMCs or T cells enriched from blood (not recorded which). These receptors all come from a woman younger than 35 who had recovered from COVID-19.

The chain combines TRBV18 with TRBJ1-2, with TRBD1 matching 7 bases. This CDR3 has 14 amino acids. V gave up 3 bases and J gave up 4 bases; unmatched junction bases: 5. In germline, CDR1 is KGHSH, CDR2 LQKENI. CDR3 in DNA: TGTGCCAGCTCACCCTCTCAGGGGGGCTATGGCTACACCTTC. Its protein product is CASSPSQGGYGYTF.

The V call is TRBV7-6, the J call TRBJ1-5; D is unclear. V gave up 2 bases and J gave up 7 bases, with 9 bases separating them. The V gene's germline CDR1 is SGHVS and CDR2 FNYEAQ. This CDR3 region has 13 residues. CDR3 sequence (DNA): TGTGCCAGCAGCTTATGGACGGGACAGCCCCAGCATTTT. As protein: CASSLWTGQPQHF.

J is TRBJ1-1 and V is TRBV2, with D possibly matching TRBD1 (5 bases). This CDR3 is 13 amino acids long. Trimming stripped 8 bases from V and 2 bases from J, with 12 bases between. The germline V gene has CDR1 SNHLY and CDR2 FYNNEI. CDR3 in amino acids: CASVQDRNTEAFF. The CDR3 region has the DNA TGTGCCAGCGTACAGGATCGAAACACTGAAGCTTTCTTT.

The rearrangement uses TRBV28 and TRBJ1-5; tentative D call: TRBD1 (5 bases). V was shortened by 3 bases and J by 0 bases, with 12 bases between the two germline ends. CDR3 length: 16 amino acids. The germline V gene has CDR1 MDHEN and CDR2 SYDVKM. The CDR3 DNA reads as TGTGCCAGCAGTTTTGACAGCCTAGATAGCAATCAGCCCCAGCATTTT. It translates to CASSFDSLDSNQPQHF.